What follows describes a single TCR beta chain. The antigen is undetermined. The record originates from a study of monozygotic twins with inflammatory bowel disease. General study points: Since immunosuppressive treatments differed, patient repertoires may have gained added variability.

Germline V CDR1 and CDR2: SGHRS, YFSETQ. The CDR3 totals 17 residues. Using the 5' RACE reads, TCRdb records one entry per CDR3 protein without DNA. The sample includes roughly 200,000 distinct CDR3 sequences. This clonotype was obtained from a human donor with ulcerative colitis or Crohn's disease, or a healthy co-twin of an affected twin (not recorded which). V is TRBV5-1 and J is TRBJ2-5; TCRdb's D call, TRBD2, is unchecked because there is no DNA. The sample was blood. The CDR3: CASSPGTSGGRGETQYF.